The 6 T cell receptor beta chains below come from one sample, sequenced in a study of sequential checkpoint blockade in melanoma. Treatment described: randomized to nivolumab then ipilimumab (arm A) or the reverse (arm B). This table comes from immunoSEQ multiplex PCR, and its TCRdb copy is limited to in-frame clones, with some not included. The sample includes roughly 6,200 clones, approximately 20% of them seen just once. Sample: tumor tissue (inferred from file names), taken from a patient given nivolumab and ipilimumab in sequence. The source of these receptors is a human donor with melanoma.

This clone was detected many times. The V and J genes are TRBV11-3 and TRBJ1-2; 7 bases are shared with TRBD1. CDR1 is SGHNT, CDR2 YENEEA, per germline. Germline trimming cut 4 bases from V and 6 bases from J; bases unmatched to any gene: 8. The CDR3 spans 14 residues. The CDR3 sequence: CASSWTGPGDGYTF. CDR3 bases: TGTGCCAGCAGCTGGACAGGTCCGGGCGATGGCTACACCTTC. The variable domain in full, completed from reference TRBV11-3 and TRBJ1-2, reads EAGVVQSPRYKIIEKKQPVAFWCNPISGHNTLYWYLQNLGQGPELLIRYENEEAVDDSQLPKDRFSAERLKGVDSTLKIQPAELGDSAVYLCASSWTGPGDGYTFGSGTRLTVV.

This clone occurred many times. V is TRBV2 and J is TRBJ1-5; a possible D gene is TRBD1 (6 bases). The length of the CDR3 is 15 residues. V lost 4 bases and J 7 bases, leaving 17 bases between the germline ends. Germline V gene sequence: CDR1 SNHLY, CDR2 FYNNEI. The CDR3 region has the DNA TGTGCCAGCAGTGGCGGAACAGGGAGAACACAGCCCCAGCATTTT. It translates to CASSGGTGRTQPQHF.

A few counts support this clone. The chain employs TRBV10-3 and TRBJ1-3; 7 bases agree with TRBD1. The CDR3 length is 13 residues. Germline values: CDR1 ENHRY, CDR2 SYGVKD. J lost 5 bases, V lost 10 bases, and 8 bases had no gene match. For the CDR3, the DNA is TGTGCCAGCAGAGAGGGACAGAGAAACACCATATATTTT. It is translated as CASREGQRNTIYF.

This clone is judged medium-sized. The chain has TRBV19 and TRBJ2-7; weak D call: TRBD1 (5 bases). The CDR3 loop spans 14 amino acids. V dropped 5 bases and J dropped 4 bases, with 15 bases sitting between them. Germline V gene sequence: CDR1 LNHDA, CDR2 SQIVND (reference sequence). CDR3 amino acids: CASSRTQGAYEQYF. The DNA for the CDR3 is TGTGCCAGTAGTCGGACCCAGGGTGCGTACGAGCAGTACTTC.

This clone has a handful of counts. This rearrangement joins TRBV11-3 to TRBJ2-7, with D possibly being TRBD2 (5 bases). The CDR3 extends over 14 amino acids. Between the trimmed V and J ends, which lost 5 bases and 4 bases, there was a span of 15 bases. CDR1 is SGHNT and CDR2 is YENEEA in the germline V gene. The CDR3 bases are TGTGCCAGCAGCCCACCCAGCGGAACTTACGAGCAGTACTTC. This encodes CASSPPSGTYEQYF.

CDR3 nucleotide sequence: TGTGCTAGTGGTTTGGAAGGAAGAAATGAAAAACTGTTTTTT. This sequence encodes CASGLEGRNEKLFF. V and J are TRBV12-5 and TRBJ1-4; D is uncertain. Germline CDR1 LGHNT, CDR2 FRNRAP. V was pared by 1 base and J by 5 bases, with 8 bases between. This CDR3 contains 14 residues.